This entry is about one TCR beta chain. Here immunoSEQ multiplex PCR was the method, and the copy in TCRdb shows in-frame clones only, minus some. The repertoire consists of approximately 210,000 clones, with around 90% occurring once and the leading ten covering 1.2%. The sample originates from a study of blood T cell repertoires in COVID-19. The germline CDR1 and CDR2 sequences are MDHEN and SYDVKM. V lost 8 bases, J lost 1 base, and 8 bases stayed unmatched. This CDR3 is 15 amino acids long. This receptor was taken from a man aged 25 to 45 with acute or convalescent COVID-19. The sample was peripheral blood. V usage is TRBV28 and J usage is TRBJ2-3; 8 bases line up with TRBD1. The DNA for the CDR3 is TGTGCCAGCTTACCCGGACAGGGCGGCACAGATACGCAGTATTTT. Protein sequence: CASLPGQGGTDTQYF.